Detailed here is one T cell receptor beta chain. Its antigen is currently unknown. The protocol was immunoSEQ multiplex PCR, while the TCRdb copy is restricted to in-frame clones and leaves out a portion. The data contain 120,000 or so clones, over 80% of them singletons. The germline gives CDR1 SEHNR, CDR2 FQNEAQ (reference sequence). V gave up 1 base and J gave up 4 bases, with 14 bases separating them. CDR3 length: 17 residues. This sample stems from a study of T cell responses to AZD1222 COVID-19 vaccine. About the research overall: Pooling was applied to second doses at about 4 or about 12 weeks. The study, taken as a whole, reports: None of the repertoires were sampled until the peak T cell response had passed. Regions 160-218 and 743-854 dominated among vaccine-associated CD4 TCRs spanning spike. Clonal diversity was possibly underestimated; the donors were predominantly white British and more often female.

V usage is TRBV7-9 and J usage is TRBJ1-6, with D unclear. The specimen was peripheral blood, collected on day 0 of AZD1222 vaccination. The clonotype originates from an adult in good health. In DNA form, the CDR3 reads TGTGCCAGCAGCTTAGTCCCCGGTGGAACATATAATTCACCCCTCCACTTT. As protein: CASSLVPGGTYNSPLHF.